These T cell receptor beta chains were read from a single sample in a study of cytomegalovirus exposure and HLA in healthy donors. Libraries were prepared by immunoSEQ multiplex PCR; TCRdb keeps only in-frame clonotypes and omits some of them. The profile shows 150,000 to 200,000 clones, 80% to 90% of them singletons. Sequenced material: PBMCs. The receptors come from a man younger than 35 in good health and CMV-seropositive. The CDR3 runs from the conserved cysteine through the conserved F or W. D genes are given only for firm matches. A clone size is listed for some rows: how often the clone was seen (once, few, many), or a class if it is expanded.

CDR3 length: 15
J gene: TRBJ2-7
D gene: .
clone size: few
V gene: TRBV10-1
CDR3 protein: CASSAWQANSYEQYF
CDR3 DNA: TGCGCCAGCAGTGCGTGGCAGGCAAACTCCTACGAGCAGTACTTC

CDR3 length: 15
J gene: TRBJ2-1
D gene: .
clone size: .
V gene: TRBV6-5
CDR3 protein: CASSYQGSAYNEQFF
CDR3 DNA: TGTGCCAGCAGTTATCAGGGGTCGGCCTACAATGAGCAGTTCTTC

CDR3 length: 14
J gene: TRBJ2-1
D gene: .
clone size: .
V gene: TRBV30
CDR3 protein: CAWGVLAEYNEQFF
CDR3 DNA: TGTGCCTGGGGTGTATTAGCGGAGTACAATGAGCAGTTCTTC

CDR3 length: 15
J gene: TRBJ2-3
D gene: .
clone size: once
V gene: TRBV13
CDR3 protein: CASSHLRELTDTQYF
CDR3 DNA: TGTGCTAGCAGCCATTTGAGGGAACTCACAGATACGCAGTATTTT

CDR3 length: 15
J gene: TRBJ2-3
D gene: TRBD1
clone size: .
V gene: TRBV7-3
CDR3 protein: CASTPGQGGTDTQYF
CDR3 DNA: TGTGCCAGCACGCCGGGACAGGGTGGCACAGATACGCAGTATTTT

CDR3 length: 13
J gene: TRBJ2-1
D gene: .
clone size: .
V gene: TRBV6-6
CDR3 protein: CASTLRSLNEQFF
CDR3 DNA: TGTGCCAGCACCCTAAGGAGTCTCAATGAGCAGTTCTTC

CDR3 length: 15
J gene: TRBJ2-2
D gene: TRBD2
clone size: .
V gene: TRBV13
CDR3 protein: CASSYTSGVTGELFF
CDR3 DNA: TGTGCCAGCAGCTACACTAGCGGGGTAACCGGGGAGCTGTTTTTT

CDR3 length: 15
J gene: TRBJ2-7
D gene: TRBD1
clone size: .
V gene: TRBV6-5
CDR3 protein: CASSYSGQGNYEQYF
CDR3 DNA: TGTGCCAGCAGTTACTCGGGACAGGGAAATTACGAGCAGTACTTC

CDR3 length: 16
J gene: TRBJ1-6
D gene: .
clone size: .
V gene: TRBV7-2
CDR3 protein: CASSFGRGVYNSPLHF
CDR3 DNA: TGTGCCAGCAGCTTCGGTCGGGGGGTCTATAATTCACCCCTCCACTTT

CDR3 length: 16
J gene: TRBJ1-1
D gene: .
clone size: once
V gene: TRBV5-5
CDR3 protein: CASSLFPLLSTGEAFF
CDR3 DNA: TGTGCCAGCAGCTTATTCCCCTTATTGAGTACCGGGGAAGCTTTCTTT

CDR3 length: 15
J gene: TRBJ2-7
D gene: .
clone size: .
V gene: TRBV5-6
CDR3 protein: CASSPRLGQTGEQYF
CDR3 DNA: TGTGCCAGCAGCCCGCGCCTCGGACAGACGGGGGAGCAGTACTTC

CDR3 length: 14
J gene: TRBJ1-2
D gene: .
clone size: .
V gene: TRBV4-2
CDR3 protein: CASSQDHGRSGYTF
CDR3 DNA: TGTGCCAGCAGCCAAGATCACGGAAGGAGTGGCTACACCTTC

CDR3 length: 14
J gene: TRBJ2-7
D gene: .
clone size: .
V gene: TRBV2
CDR3 protein: CASSEARGGYEQYF
CDR3 DNA: TGTGCCAGCAGTGAAGCGCGGGGCGGATACGAGCAGTACTTC

CDR3 length: 17
J gene: TRBJ2-5
D gene: TRBD2
clone size: .
V gene: TRBV2
CDR3 protein: CASSKTSGPLSGETQYF
CDR3 DNA: TGTGCCAGCAGTAAGACTAGCGGGCCCCTGAGCGGGGAGACCCAGTACTTC

CDR3 length: 14
J gene: TRBJ2-7
D gene: .
clone size: .
V gene: TRBV7-2
CDR3 protein: CASSRPLDRYEQYF
CDR3 DNA: TGTGCCAGCAGCCGCCCCCTAGACCGATACGAGCAGTACTTC

CDR3 length: 14
J gene: TRBJ2-4
D gene: TRBD1
clone size: .
V gene: TRBV7-2
CDR3 protein: CASSFGQGTGIQYF
CDR3 DNA: TGTGCCAGCAGCTTCGGACAGGGAACAGGCATTCAGTACTTC

CDR3 length: 16
J gene: TRBJ2-2
D gene: .
clone size: .
V gene: TRBV4-1
CDR3 protein: CASSQGQGKNTGELFF
CDR3 DNA: TGCGCCAGCAGCCAAGGTCAGGGTAAGAACACCGGGGAGCTGTTTTTT

CDR3 length: 14
J gene: TRBJ1-1
D gene: TRBD1
clone size: .
V gene: TRBV7-8
CDR3 protein: CASSETGVNTEAFF
CDR3 DNA: TGTGCCAGCAGCGAAACAGGGGTGAACACTGAAGCTTTCTTT

CDR3 length: 17
J gene: TRBJ1-6
D gene: TRBD1
clone size: .
V gene: TRBV5-4
CDR3 protein: CASSPPPTGVGDSPLHF
CDR3 DNA: TGTGCCAGCAGCCCCCCACCGACAGGGGTAGGAGACTCACCCCTCCACTTT

CDR3 length: 16
J gene: TRBJ1-1
D gene: .
clone size: .
V gene: TRBV4-2
CDR3 protein: CASSQSLGAGNTEAFF
CDR3 DNA: TGTGCCAGCAGCCAGAGTCTCGGTGCGGGGAACACTGAAGCTTTCTTT

CDR3 length: 15
J gene: TRBJ1-5
D gene: .
clone size: .
V gene: TRBV15
CDR3 protein: CATSPVWDTNQPQHF
CDR3 DNA: TGTGCCACCAGCCCGGTGTGGGACACCAATCAGCCCCAGCATTTT

CDR3 length: 19
J gene: TRBJ2-1
D gene: TRBD2
clone size: .
V gene: TRBV7-2
CDR3 protein: CASSLGLAGAGASYNEQFF
CDR3 DNA: TGTGCCAGCAGCTTGGGACTAGCGGGAGCCGGCGCCTCCTACAATGAGCAGTTCTTC

CDR3 length: 15
J gene: TRBJ1-5
D gene: TRBD1
clone size: .
V gene: TRBV7-9
CDR3 protein: CSSSSDRGLNQPQHF
CDR3 DNA: TGTTCCAGCAGCTCGGACAGGGGGCTAAATCAGCCCCAGCATTTT

CDR3 length: 15
J gene: TRBJ2-3
D gene: .
clone size: few
V gene: TRBV7-8
CDR3 protein: CASSLAGSSTDTQYF
CDR3 DNA: TGTGCCAGCAGCTTAGCCGGGTCTAGCACAGATACGCAGTATTTT

CDR3 length: 12
J gene: TRBJ2-7
D gene: .
clone size: .
V gene: TRBV6-1
CDR3 protein: CASSIVFSEQYF
CDR3 DNA: TGTGCCAGCAGTATAGTATTTTCCGAGCAGTACTTC

CDR3 length: 13
J gene: TRBJ2-2
D gene: TRBD1
clone size: .
V gene: TRBV10-3
CDR3 protein: CASQGAYTGELFF
CDR3 DNA: TGTGCCTCTCAGGGGGCCTACACCGGGGAGCTGTTTTTT

CDR3 length: 13
J gene: TRBJ2-3
D gene: .
clone size: .
V gene: TRBV27
CDR3 protein: CASSSRGGDTQYF
CDR3 DNA: TGTGCCAGCAGTTCAAGGGGGGGGGATACGCAGTATTTT

CDR3 length: 15
J gene: TRBJ2-5
D gene: TRBD2
clone size: .
V gene: TRBV6-6
CDR3 protein: CASRPSGGPMETQYF
CDR3 DNA: TGTGCCAGCAGGCCTAGCGGGGGGCCGATGGAGACCCAGTACTTC

CDR3 length: 13
J gene: TRBJ2-7
D gene: .
clone size: .
V gene: TRBV5-1
CDR3 protein: CASSLDGGREQYF
CDR3 DNA: TGCGCCAGCAGCTTGGACGGAGGTCGCGAGCAGTACTTC